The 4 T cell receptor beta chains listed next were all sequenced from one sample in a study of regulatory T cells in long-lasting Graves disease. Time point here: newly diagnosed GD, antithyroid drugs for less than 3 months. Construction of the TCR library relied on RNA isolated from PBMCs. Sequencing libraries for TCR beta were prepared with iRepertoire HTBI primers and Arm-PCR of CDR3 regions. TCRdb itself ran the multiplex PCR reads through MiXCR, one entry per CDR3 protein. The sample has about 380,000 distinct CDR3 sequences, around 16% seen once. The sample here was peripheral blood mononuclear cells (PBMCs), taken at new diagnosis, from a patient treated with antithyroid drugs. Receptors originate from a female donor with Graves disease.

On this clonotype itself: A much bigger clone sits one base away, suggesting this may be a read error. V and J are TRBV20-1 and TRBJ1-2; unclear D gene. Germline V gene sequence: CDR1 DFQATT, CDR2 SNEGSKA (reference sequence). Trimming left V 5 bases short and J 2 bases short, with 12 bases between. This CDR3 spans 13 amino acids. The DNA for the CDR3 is TGCAGTGCTTCCCTCGTCAGGAACTATGGCTACACCTTC. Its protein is CSASLVRNYGYTF.

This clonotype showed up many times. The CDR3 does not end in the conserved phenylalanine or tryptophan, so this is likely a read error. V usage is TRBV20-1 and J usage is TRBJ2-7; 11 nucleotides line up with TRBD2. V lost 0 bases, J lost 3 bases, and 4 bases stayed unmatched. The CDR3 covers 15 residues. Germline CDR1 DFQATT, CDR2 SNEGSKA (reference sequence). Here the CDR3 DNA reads TGCAGTGCTAGAGATCAGACTAGCGGGATCTACGAGCAGTACCTC. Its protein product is CSARDQTSGIYEQYL.

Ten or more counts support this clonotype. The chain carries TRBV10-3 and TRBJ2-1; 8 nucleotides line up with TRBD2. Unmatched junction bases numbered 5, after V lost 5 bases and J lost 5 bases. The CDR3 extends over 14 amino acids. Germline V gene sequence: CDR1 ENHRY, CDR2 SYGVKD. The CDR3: CAISRSGGDNEQFF. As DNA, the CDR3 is TGTGCCATCAGTAGGTCGGGAGGGGACAATGAGCAGTTCTTC.

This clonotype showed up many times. The CDR3 DNA reads TGTGCCAGCAATCCGAGGACAGCTGGGAACACTGAAGCTTTCTTT. Amino acids: CASNPRTAGNTEAFF. The rearrangement uses TRBV6-2 or TRBV6-3 and TRBJ1-1; D might be TRBD1 (6 bases). The CDR3 has 15 amino acids. Trimming left V 7 bases short and J 1 base short, with 16 bases between. From germline, CDR1 is MNHEY and CDR2 SVGEGT.